This T cell receptor (beta chain) originates from a study of cytomegalovirus exposure and HLA in healthy donors. PCR employed 60 Vbeta and 13 Jbeta primers. Produced via immunoSEQ multiplex PCR; TCRdb's table is partial and in-frame only. Of 120,000 to 150,000 clones in the sample, 61% were seen once. V was cut by 5 bases and J by 3 bases, with 14 bases left in between. The CDR3 is 14 amino acids. Germline CDR1 LNHDA, CDR2 SQIVND (reference sequence). This chain links TRBV19 with TRBJ2-7; D gene ambiguous. The source material was PBMCs. This receptor was obtained from a male donor in good health and CMV-seronegative. This chain's CDR3 is CASSLQKFDYEQYF. In nucleotides, the CDR3 is TGTGCCAGTAGTTTGCAGAAGTTCGACTACGAGCAGTACTTC.